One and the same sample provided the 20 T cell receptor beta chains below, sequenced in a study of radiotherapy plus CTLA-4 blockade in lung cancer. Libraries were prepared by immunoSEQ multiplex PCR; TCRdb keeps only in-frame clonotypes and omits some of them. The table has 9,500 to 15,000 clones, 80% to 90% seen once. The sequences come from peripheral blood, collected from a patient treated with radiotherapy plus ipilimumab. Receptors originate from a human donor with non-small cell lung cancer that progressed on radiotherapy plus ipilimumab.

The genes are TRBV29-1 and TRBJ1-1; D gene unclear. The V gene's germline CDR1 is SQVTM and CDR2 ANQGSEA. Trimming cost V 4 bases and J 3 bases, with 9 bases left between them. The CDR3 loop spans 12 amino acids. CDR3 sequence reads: CSVGLSDTEAFF. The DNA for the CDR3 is TGCAGCGTTGGGTTATCGGACACTGAAGCTTTCTTT.

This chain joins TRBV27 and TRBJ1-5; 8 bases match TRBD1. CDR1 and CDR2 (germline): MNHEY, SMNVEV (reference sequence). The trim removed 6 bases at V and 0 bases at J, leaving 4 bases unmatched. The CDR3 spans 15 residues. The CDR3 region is CASSVDRASNQPQHF. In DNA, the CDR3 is TGTGCCAGCAGCGTGGACAGGGCTAGCAATCAGCCCCAGCATTTT.

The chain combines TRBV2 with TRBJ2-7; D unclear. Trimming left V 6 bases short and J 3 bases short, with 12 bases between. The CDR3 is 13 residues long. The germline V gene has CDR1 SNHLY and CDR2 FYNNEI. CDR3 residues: CASRVEVGYEQYF. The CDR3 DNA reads TGTGCCAGCAGAGTCGAAGTTGGCTACGAGCAGTACTTC. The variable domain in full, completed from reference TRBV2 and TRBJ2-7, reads EPEVTQTPSHQVTQMGQEVILRCVPISNHLYFYWYRQILGQKVEFLVSFYNNEISEKSEIFDDQFSVERPDGSNFTLKIRSTKLEDSAMYFCASRVEVGYEQYFGPGTRLTVT.

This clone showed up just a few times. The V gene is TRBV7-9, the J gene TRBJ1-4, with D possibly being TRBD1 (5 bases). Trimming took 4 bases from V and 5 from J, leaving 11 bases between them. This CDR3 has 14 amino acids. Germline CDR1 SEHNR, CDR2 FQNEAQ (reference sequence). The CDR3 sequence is CASSSTVTNEKLFF. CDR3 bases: TGTGCCAGCAGCTCGACAGTTACGAATGAAAAACTGTTTTTT. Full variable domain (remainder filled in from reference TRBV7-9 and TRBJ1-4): DTGVSQNPRHKITKRGQNVTFRCDPISEHNRLYWYRQTLGQGPEFLTYFQNEAQLEKSRLLSDRFSAERPKGSFSTLEIQRTEQGDSAMYLCASSSTVTNEKLFFGSGTQLSVL.

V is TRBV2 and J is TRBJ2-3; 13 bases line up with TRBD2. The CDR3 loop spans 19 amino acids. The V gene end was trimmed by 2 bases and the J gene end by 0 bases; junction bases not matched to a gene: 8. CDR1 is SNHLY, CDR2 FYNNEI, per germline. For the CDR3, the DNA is TGTGCCAGCAGTGAACCACTAGCGGGGGGGCCACGGAGCACAGATACGCAGTATTTT. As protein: CASSEPLAGGPRSTDTQYF.

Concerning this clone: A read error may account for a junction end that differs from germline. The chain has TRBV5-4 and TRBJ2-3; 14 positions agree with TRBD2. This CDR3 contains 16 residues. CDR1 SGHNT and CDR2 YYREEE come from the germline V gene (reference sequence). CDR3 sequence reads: CASTLETSGGADTQYF. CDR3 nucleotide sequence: TGTGCCAGCACCTTGGAGACTAGCGGGGGGGCGGATACGCAGTATTTT.

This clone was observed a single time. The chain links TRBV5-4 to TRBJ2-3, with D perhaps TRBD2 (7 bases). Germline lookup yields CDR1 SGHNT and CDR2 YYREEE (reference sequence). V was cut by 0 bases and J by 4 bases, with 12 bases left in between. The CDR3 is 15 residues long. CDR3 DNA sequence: TGTGCCAGCAGCTTGGGGTGGGGGGGCCCAGATACGCAGTATTTT. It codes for CASSLGWGGPDTQYF.

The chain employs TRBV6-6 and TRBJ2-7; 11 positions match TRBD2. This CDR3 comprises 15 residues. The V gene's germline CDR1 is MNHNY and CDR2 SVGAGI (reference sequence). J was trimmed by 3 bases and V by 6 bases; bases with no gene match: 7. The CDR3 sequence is CASRPPGTSGYEQYF. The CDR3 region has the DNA TGTGCCAGCAGACCCCCCGGGACTAGCGGCTACGAGCAGTACTTC.

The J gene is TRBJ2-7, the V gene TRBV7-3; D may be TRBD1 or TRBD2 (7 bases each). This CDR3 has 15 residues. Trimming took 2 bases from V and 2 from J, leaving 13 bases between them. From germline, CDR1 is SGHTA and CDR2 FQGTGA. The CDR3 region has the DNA TGTGCCAGCAGCTTATCCGCAGGGGGGGCCTACGAGCAGTACTTC. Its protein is CASSLSAGGAYEQYF.

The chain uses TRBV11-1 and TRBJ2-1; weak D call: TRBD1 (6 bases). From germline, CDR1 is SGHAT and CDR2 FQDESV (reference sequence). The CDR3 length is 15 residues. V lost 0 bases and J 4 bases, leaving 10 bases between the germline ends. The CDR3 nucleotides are TGTGCCAGCAGCTTAGCGGGGGCCACTTACAATGAGCAGTTCTTC. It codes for CASSLAGATYNEQFF. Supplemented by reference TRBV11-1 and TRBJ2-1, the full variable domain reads EAEVAQSPRYKITEKSQAVAFWCDPISGHATLYWYRQILGQGPELLVQFQDESVVDDSQLPKDRFSAERLKGVDSTLKIQPAELGDSAMYLCASSLAGATYNEQFFGPGTRLTVL.

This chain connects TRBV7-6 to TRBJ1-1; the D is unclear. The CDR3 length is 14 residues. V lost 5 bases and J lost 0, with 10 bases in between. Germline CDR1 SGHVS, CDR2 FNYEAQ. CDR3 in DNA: TGTGCCAGCAGCCGGACGGAGGTGAACACTGAAGCTTTCTTT. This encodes CASSRTEVNTEAFF.

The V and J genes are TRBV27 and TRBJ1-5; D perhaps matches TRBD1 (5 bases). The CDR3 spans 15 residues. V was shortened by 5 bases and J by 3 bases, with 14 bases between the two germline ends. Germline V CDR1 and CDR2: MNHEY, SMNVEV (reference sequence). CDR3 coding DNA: TGTGCCAGCAGTGGGGCAGGCCGCATCAATCAGCCCCAGCATTTT. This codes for CASSGAGRINQPQHF.

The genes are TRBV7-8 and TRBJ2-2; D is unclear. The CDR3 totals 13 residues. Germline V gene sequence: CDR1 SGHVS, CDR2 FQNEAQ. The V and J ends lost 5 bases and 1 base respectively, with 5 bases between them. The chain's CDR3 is CASSPLNTGELFF. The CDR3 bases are TGTGCCAGCAGCCCACTGAACACCGGGGAGCTGTTTTTT.

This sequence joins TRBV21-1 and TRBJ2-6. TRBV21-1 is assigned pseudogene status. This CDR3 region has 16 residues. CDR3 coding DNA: TGTGCCAGCAGCAAAAAGGGGGGTATTAGGGCCAACGTCCTGACTTTC. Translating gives CASSKKGGIRANVLTF.

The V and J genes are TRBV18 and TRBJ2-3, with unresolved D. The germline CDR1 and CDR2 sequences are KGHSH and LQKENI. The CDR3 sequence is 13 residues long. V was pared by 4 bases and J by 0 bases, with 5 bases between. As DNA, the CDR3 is TGTGCCAGCTCACTCGCTAGCACAGATACGCAGTATTTT. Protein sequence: CASSLASTDTQYF. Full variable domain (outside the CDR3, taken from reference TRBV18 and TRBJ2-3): NAGVMQNPRHLVRRRGQEARLRCSPMKGHSHVYWYRQLPEEGLKFMVYLQKENIIDESGMPKERFSAEFPKEGPSILRIQQVVRGDSAAYFCASSLASTDTQYFGPGTRLTVL.

The CDR3 spells CASSLTENYGYTF. Here the CDR3 DNA reads TGTGCCAGCAGCTTGACAGAGAACTATGGCTACACCTTC. The V call is TRBV5-4, the J call TRBJ1-2; D is unclear. Germline CDR1 SGHNT, CDR2 YYREEE (reference sequence). This CDR3 contains 13 residues. V lost 1 base and J 2 bases, leaving 6 bases between the germline ends.

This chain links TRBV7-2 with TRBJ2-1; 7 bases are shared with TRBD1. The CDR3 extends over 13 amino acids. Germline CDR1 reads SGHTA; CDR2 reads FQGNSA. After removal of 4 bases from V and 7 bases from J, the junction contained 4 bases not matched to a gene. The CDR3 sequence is CASSSQGVNEQFF. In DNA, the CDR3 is TGTGCCAGCAGCTCTCAGGGGGTTAATGAGCAGTTCTTC. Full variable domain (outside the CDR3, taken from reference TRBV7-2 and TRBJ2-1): GAGVSQSPSNKVTEKGKDVELRCDPISGHTALYWYRQSLGQGLEFLIYFQGNSAPDKSGLPSDRFSAERTGGSVSTLTIQRTQQEDSAVYLCASSSQGVNEQFFGPGTRLTVL.

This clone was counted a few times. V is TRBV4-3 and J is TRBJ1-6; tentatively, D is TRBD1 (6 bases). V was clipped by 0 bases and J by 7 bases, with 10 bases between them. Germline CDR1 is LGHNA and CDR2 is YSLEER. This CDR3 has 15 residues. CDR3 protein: CASSQESRGNSPLHF. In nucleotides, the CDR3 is TGCGCCAGCAGCCAAGAGTCCAGGGGAAATTCACCCCTCCACTTT.

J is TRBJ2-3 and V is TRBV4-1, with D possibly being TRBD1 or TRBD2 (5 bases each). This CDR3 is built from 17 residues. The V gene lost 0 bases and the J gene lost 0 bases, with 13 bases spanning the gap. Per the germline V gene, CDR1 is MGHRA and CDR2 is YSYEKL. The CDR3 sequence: CASSQEAGTLSTDTQYF. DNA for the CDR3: TGCGCCAGCAGCCAAGAGGCCGGGACCCTCAGCACAGATACGCAGTATTTT.

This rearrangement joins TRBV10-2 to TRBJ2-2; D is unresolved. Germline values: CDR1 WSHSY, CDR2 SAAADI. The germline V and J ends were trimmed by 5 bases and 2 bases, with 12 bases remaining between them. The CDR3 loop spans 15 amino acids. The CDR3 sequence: CASSIVVPNTGELFF. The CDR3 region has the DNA TGCGCCAGCAGTATCGTCGTCCCCAACACCGGGGAGCTGTTTTTT.